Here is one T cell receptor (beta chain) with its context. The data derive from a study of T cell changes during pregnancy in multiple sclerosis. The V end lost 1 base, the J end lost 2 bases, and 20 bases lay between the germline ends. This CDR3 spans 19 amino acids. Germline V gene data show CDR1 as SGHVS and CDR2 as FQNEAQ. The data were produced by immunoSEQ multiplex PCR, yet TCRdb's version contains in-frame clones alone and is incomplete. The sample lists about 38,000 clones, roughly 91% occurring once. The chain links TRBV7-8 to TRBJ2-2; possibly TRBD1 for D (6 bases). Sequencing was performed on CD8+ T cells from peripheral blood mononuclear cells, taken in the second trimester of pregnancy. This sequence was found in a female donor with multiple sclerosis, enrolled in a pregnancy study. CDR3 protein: CASSLVRNARQENTGELFF. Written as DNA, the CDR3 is TGTGCCAGCAGCTTAGTCCGAAACGCCAGACAGGAAAACACCGGGGAGCTGTTTTTT.